These T cell receptor beta chains were read from a single sample in a study of metastatic and nonmetastatic thyroid tumors. From the PCR reads, TCRdb re-called clones with MiXCR. Of approximately 32,000 clones detected, 15% to 20% appear once; the ten largest clones hold over 9.5%. Material for sequencing was blood. Every receptor here comes from a female donor with papillary thyroid cancer or a benign thyroid nodule (not recorded which). Some clones in this sample may be carry-over from other donors' samples. CDR3s include the opening cysteine and the closing phenylalanine or tryptophan. The order of the fields is V gene, clone size, CDR3 length, D gene, J gene, CDR3 protein, CDR3 DNA. A D gene is named only where the DNA matches it firmly. The size field is filled for only some rows; it gives once, few, many or a size class.

V gene: TRBV28; clone size: .; CDR3 length: 15; D gene: .; J gene: TRBJ1-1; CDR3 protein: CASSIRASGSTEAFF; CDR3 DNA: TGTGCCAGCAGCATCCGGGCCTCGGGATCCACTGAAGCTTTCTTT
V gene: TRBV5-6; clone size: many; CDR3 length: 13; D gene: .; J gene: TRBJ2-7; CDR3 protein: CASSLGRTYEQYF; CDR3 DNA: TGTGCCAGCAGCTTAGGACGGACCTACGAGCAGTACTTC
V gene: TRBV5-1; clone size: many; CDR3 length: 15; D gene: .; J gene: TRBJ1-3; CDR3 protein: CASSLSITSGDTIYF; CDR3 DNA: TGCGCCAGCAGCTTGAGCATTACCTCTGGAGACACCATATATTTT
V gene: TRBV20-1; clone size: many; CDR3 length: 17; D gene: .; J gene: TRBJ1-3; CDR3 protein: CSASRPFEGSSGNTIYF; CDR3 DNA: TGCAGTGCTAGTCGTCCCTTTGAGGGCTCCTCTGGAAACACCATATATTTT
V gene: TRBV12-3/TRBV12-4; clone size: many; CDR3 length: 13; D gene: .; J gene: TRBJ1-3; CDR3 protein: CASSSDLGNTIYF; CDR3 DNA: TGTGCCAGCAGTTCTGACCTTGGAAACACCATATATTTT
V gene: TRBV15; clone size: .; CDR3 length: 15; D gene: .; J gene: TRBJ1-1; CDR3 protein: CSTSKVGDLYCKAFF; CDR3 DNA: TGTTCCACCAGCAAAGTGGGAGACTTGTACTGCAAAGCTTTCTTT
V gene: TRBV4-1; clone size: .; CDR3 length: 13; D gene: .; J gene: TRBJ2-1; CDR3 protein: CASSQEGMGEQFF; CDR3 DNA: TGTGCCAGCAGCCAAGAGGGGATGGGTGAGCAGTTCTTC
V gene: TRBV20-1; clone size: once; CDR3 length: 13; D gene: TRBD1; J gene: TRBJ2-7; CDR3 protein: CSARDRWFLEQYF; CDR3 DNA: TGCAGTGCCAGGGACAGGTGGTTCCTCGAGCAGTACTTC
V gene: TRBV7-9; clone size: many; CDR3 length: 14; D gene: .; J gene: TRBJ2-7; CDR3 protein: CASSLGVGTTGQYF; CDR3 DNA: TGTGCCAGCAGCTTAGGAGTGGGAACTACGGGGCAGTACTTC
V gene: TRBV25-1; clone size: few; CDR3 length: 16; D gene: TRBD2; J gene: TRBJ2-2; CDR3 protein: CASSDTSGGYTGELFF; CDR3 DNA: TGTGCCAGCAGTGATACTAGCGGGGGGTACACCGGGGAGCTGTTTTTT
V gene: TRBV27; clone size: many; CDR3 length: 14; D gene: .; J gene: TRBJ1-5; CDR3 protein: CASSLNRVNQPQHF; CDR3 DNA: TGTGCCAGCAGTTTAAACAGGGTCAATCAGCCCCAGCATTTT
V gene: TRBV20-1; clone size: many; CDR3 length: 13; D gene: TRBD2; J gene: TRBJ2-3; CDR3 protein: CSARGRGTDTQYF; CDR3 DNA: TGCAGTGCTAGGGGGAGGGGCACAGATACGCAGTATTTT
V gene: TRBV4-1; clone size: .; CDR3 length: 16; D gene: TRBD1; J gene: TRBJ1-2; CDR3 protein: CASSPPGQGAKGGNTF; CDR3 DNA: TGCGCCAGCAGTCCGCCGGGACAGGGGGCAAAAGGTGGCAACACCTTC
V gene: TRBV20-1; clone size: many; CDR3 length: 12; D gene: .; J gene: TRBJ1-1; CDR3 protein: CSASGRATEAFF; CDR3 DNA: TGCAGTGCTAGTGGCAGGGCGACTGAAGCTTTCTTT
V gene: TRBV5-8; clone size: many; CDR3 length: 15; D gene: .; J gene: TRBJ1-5; CDR3 protein: CASSLEQGSNQPQHF; CDR3 DNA: TGTGCCAGCAGCTTAGAACAGGGTAGCAATCAGCCCCAGCATTTT
V gene: TRBV3-1; clone size: many; CDR3 length: 14; D gene: .; J gene: TRBJ1-2; CDR3 protein: CASSQDSKGFGYTF; CDR3 DNA: TGTGCCAGCAGCCAAGACTCTAAGGGGTTCGGCTACACCTTC
V gene: TRBV10-3; clone size: many; CDR3 length: 13; D gene: TRBD1; J gene: TRBJ2-1; CDR3 protein: CALRTGSDNEQFF; CDR3 DNA: TGTGCCCTCCGGACAGGGTCCGACAATGAGCAGTTCTTC
V gene: TRBV11-2; clone size: many; CDR3 length: 14; D gene: TRBD1; J gene: TRBJ1-2; CDR3 protein: CASTTRQGGGGYTF; CDR3 DNA: TGTGCCAGCACCACCAGACAGGGAGGGGGTGGCTACACCTTC
V gene: TRBV7-8; clone size: many; CDR3 length: 13; D gene: .; J gene: TRBJ2-3; CDR3 protein: CASSLEGTDTQYF; CDR3 DNA: TGTGCCAGCAGCTTAGAGGGGACAGATACGCAGTATTTT
V gene: TRBV6-5; clone size: few; CDR3 length: 14; D gene: .; J gene: TRBJ2-1; CDR3 protein: CASSLVLRNNEQFF; CDR3 DNA: TGTGCCAGCAGCTTAGTCTTGAGGAACAATGAGCAGTTCTTC
V gene: TRBV30; clone size: many; CDR3 length: 15; D gene: TRBD2; J gene: TRBJ2-3; CDR3 protein: CACQVLAGGSDTQYF; CDR3 DNA: TGTGCCTGCCAGGTCCTAGCGGGGGGGTCAGATACGCAGTATTTT
V gene: TRBV4-1; clone size: once; CDR3 length: 16; D gene: .; J gene: TRBJ2-6; CDR3 protein: CASSPDGGSGANVLTF; CDR3 DNA: TGCGCCAGCAGCCCAGACGGGGGATCAGGGGCCAACGTCCTGACTTTC
V gene: TRBV5-1; clone size: .; CDR3 length: 15; D gene: .; J gene: TRBJ1-5; CDR3 protein: CASSLDPGTDQPQHF; CDR3 DNA: TGCGCCAGCAGCTTGGACCCCGGCACCGATCAGCCCCAGCATTTT
V gene: TRBV30; clone size: many; CDR3 length: 13; D gene: TRBD1; J gene: TRBJ1-6; CDR3 protein: CACSGQGESPLHF; CDR3 DNA: TGTGCCTGTTCGGGACAGGGAGAATCACCCCTCCACTTT
V gene: TRBV28; clone size: many; CDR3 length: 15; D gene: .; J gene: TRBJ1-5; CDR3 protein: CASSLYPLYYQPQHF; CDR3 DNA: TGTGCCAGCAGTTTATACCCCCTCTACTATCAGCCCCAGCATTTT
V gene: TRBV7-1; clone size: many; CDR3 length: 20; D gene: .; J gene: TRBJ2-2; CDR3 protein: CASSSRRPLDIASWTGELFF; CDR3 DNA: TGTGCCAGCAGCTCGAGACGACCTCTGGATATAGCTAGCTGGACCGGGGAGCTGTTTTTT
V gene: TRBV18; clone size: .; CDR3 length: 15; D gene: .; J gene: TRBJ2-7; CDR3 protein: CASSPPTSAKDEQYF; CDR3 DNA: TGTGCCAGCTCACCACCTACTTCCGCAAAGGACGAGCAGTACTTC
V gene: TRBV28; clone size: .; CDR3 length: 17; D gene: .; J gene: TRBJ1-5; CDR3 protein: CATPPYGQTNSNQPQHF; CDR3 DNA: TGTGCCACCCCCCCGTATGGGCAAACAAATAGTAATCAGCCCCAGCATTTT
V gene: TRBV7-6; clone size: .; CDR3 length: 18; D gene: .; J gene: TRBJ2-3; CDR3 protein: CASSVGTDKFGYADTQYF; CDR3 DNA: TGTGCCAGCAGCGTCGGGACCGACAAATTTGGCTACGCAGATACGCAGTATTTT
V gene: TRBV3-1; clone size: many; CDR3 length: 14; D gene: .; J gene: TRBJ2-1; CDR3 protein: CASSHKDYRNEQFF; CDR3 DNA: TGTGCCAGCAGTCATAAGGACTATCGCAATGAGCAGTTCTTC
V gene: TRBV7-2; clone size: many; CDR3 length: 13; D gene: .; J gene: TRBJ1-2; CDR3 protein: CASSLGRRYGYTF; CDR3 DNA: TGTGCCAGCAGCTTAGGTCGGAGGTATGGCTACACCTTC
V gene: TRBV14; clone size: many; CDR3 length: 14; D gene: .; J gene: TRBJ1-2; CDR3 protein: CASSRQGGLYGYTF; CDR3 DNA: TGTGCCAGCAGCCGACAAGGGGGTCTCTATGGCTACACCTTC
V gene: TRBV5-1; clone size: .; CDR3 length: 16; D gene: TRBD1; J gene: TRBJ2-1; CDR3 protein: CASSPEQGARSDEQFF; CDR3 DNA: TGCGCCAGCAGCCCCGAACAGGGGGCAAGATCCGATGAGCAGTTCTTC
V gene: TRBV6-1; clone size: .; CDR3 length: 15; D gene: TRBD1; J gene: TRBJ1-2; CDR3 protein: CASSATGTGLGGYTF; CDR3 DNA: TGTGCCAGCAGTGCCACCGGGACAGGTCTAGGTGGCTACACCTTC
V gene: TRBV9; clone size: many; CDR3 length: 14; D gene: .; J gene: TRBJ2-2; CDR3 protein: CASSVGGFTGELFF; CDR3 DNA: TGTGCCAGCAGCGTAGGAGGGTTCACCGGGGAGCTGTTTTTT
V gene: TRBV12-3/TRBV12-4; clone size: many; CDR3 length: 15; D gene: .; J gene: TRBJ1-1; CDR3 protein: CASTMDPVGGTEAFF; CDR3 DNA: TGTGCCAGCACCATGGACCCGGTGGGTGGCACTGAAGCTTTCTTT
V gene: TRBV20-1; clone size: .; CDR3 length: 13; D gene: TRBD1; J gene: TRBJ2-7; CDR3 protein: CSARGQGGYEQYF; CDR3 DNA: TGCAGTGCTCGCGGACAGGGGGGCTACGAGCAGTACTTC
V gene: TRBV11-1; clone size: many; CDR3 length: 13; D gene: .; J gene: TRBJ1-1; CDR3 protein: CASSLMDSTEAFF; CDR3 DNA: TGTGCCAGCAGCTTAATGGACAGCACTGAAGCTTTCTTT
V gene: TRBV19; clone size: few; CDR3 length: 15; D gene: .; J gene: TRBJ1-1; CDR3 protein: CASSVGAGMNTEAFF; CDR3 DNA: TGTGCCAGTAGTGTCGGGGCTGGGATGAACACTGAAGCTTTCTTT
V gene: TRBV6-1; clone size: medium-sized; CDR3 length: 16; D gene: TRBD1; J gene: TRBJ1-5; CDR3 protein: CASSDLLGQGSQPQHF; CDR3 DNA: TGTGCCAGCAGTGATTTATTGGGACAGGGATCTCAGCCCCAGCATTTT
V gene: TRBV3-1; clone size: many; CDR3 length: 16; D gene: .; J gene: TRBJ2-5; CDR3 protein: CASSAQGGSGQETQYF; CDR3 DNA: TGTGCCAGCAGCGCTCAGGGGGGGAGCGGGCAAGAGACCCAGTACTTC
V gene: TRBV27; clone size: .; CDR3 length: 15; D gene: TRBD2; J gene: TRBJ2-7; CDR3 protein: CASSLWDGRAYEQYF; CDR3 DNA: TGTGCCAGCAGCTTATGGGACGGGAGGGCCTACGAGCAGTACTTC